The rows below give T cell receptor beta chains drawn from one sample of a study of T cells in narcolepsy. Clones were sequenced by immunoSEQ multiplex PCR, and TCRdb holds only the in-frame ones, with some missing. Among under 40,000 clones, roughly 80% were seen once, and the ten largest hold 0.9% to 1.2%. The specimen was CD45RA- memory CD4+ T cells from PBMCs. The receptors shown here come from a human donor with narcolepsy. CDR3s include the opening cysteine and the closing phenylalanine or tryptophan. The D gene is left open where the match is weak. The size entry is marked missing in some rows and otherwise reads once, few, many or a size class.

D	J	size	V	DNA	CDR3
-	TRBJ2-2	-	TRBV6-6	TGTGCCAGCAGTTTCCGTCAGGGTAACACCGGGGAGCTGTTTTTT	CASSFRQGNTGELFF
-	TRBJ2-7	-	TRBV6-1	TGTGCCAGCAGTGGACCAGTACGGCAGTACTTC	CASSGPVRQYF
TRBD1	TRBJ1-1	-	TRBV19	TGTGCCAGTAGTGTGGACAGGGGGGGAACTGAAGCTTTCTTT	CASSVDRGGTEAFF
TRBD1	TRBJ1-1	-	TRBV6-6	TGTGCCAGCACACGGGGACAGGGCGCTGAAGCTTTCTTT	CASTRGQGAEAFF
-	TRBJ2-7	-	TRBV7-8	TGTGCCAGCAGCTCACGCCGCACCTGGGTGGGGCTTTCAGACTACGAGCAGTACTTC	CASSSRRTWVGLSDYEQYF
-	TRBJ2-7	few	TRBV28	TGTGCCAGCAGTTCCCGGAGGGGGTCCTACGAGCAGTACTTC	CASSSRRGSYEQYF
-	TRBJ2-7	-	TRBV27	TGTGCCAGCAGTTCCTCCTACGAGCAGTACTTC	CASSSSYEQYF
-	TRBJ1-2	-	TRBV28	-	CASSPGGVGSGSTF
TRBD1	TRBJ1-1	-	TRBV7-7	TGTGCCAGCAGGGCCGGGACAGTGAACACTGAAGCTTTCTTT	CASRAGTVNTEAFF
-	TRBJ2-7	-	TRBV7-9	TGTGCCAGCACCGCGGACCGCACCTACGAGCAGTACTTC	CASTADRTYEQYF
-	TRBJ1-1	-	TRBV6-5	TGTGCCAGCAGTGGACAAATGAACACTGAAGCTTTCTTT	CASSGQMNTEAFF
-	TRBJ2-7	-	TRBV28	TGTGCCACCGGGACTGGCTCCTACGAGCAGTACTTC	CATGTGSYEQYF
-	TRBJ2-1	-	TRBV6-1	TGTGCCAGCAGGAGAAGCAATGAGCAGTTCTTC	CASRRSNEQFF
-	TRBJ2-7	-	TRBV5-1	TGCGCCAGCAGCTTGAGTGAACCCTACGAGCAGTACTTC	CASSLSEPYEQYF
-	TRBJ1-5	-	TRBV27	TGTGCCAGCAGTCCTCGGGACGTGAAGCGTCAGCCCCAGCATTTT	CASSPRDVKRQPQHF
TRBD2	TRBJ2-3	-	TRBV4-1	TGCGCCAGCAGCCAACCGCTGGGACTAGCGGGAGACACAGATACGCAGTATTTT	CASSQPLGLAGDTDTQYF
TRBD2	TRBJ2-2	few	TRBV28	TGTGCCAGCAGTTTCTGGGGGTTAGCGGGAGGTCCCGGGGAGCTGTTTTTT	CASSFWGLAGGPGELFF
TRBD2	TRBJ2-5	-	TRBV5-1	TGCGCCAGCAGCTACGGGACTAGCGGCGAGACCCAGTACTTC	CASSYGTSGETQYF
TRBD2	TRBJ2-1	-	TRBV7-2	TGTGCCAGCAGCGTCGGACTAGCGGGAGGATTGGATGAGCAGTTCTTC	CASSVGLAGGLDEQFF
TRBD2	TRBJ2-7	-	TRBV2	TGTGCCAGCAGGGGAGCGGGATCACTCTACGAGCAGTACTTC	CASRGAGSLYEQYF
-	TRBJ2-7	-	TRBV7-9	TGTGCCAGCAGCTTAAAGGGAGTCACCTACGAGCAGTACTTC	CASSLKGVTYEQYF
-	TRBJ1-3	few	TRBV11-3	TGTGCCAGCAGCTGGCGGGCAGTCAGCTCTGGAAACACCATATATTTT	CASSWRAVSSGNTIYF
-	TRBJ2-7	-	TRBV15	TGTGCCACCAGCCCTACCGGCGAGGGACGCTACGAGCAGTACTTC	CATSPTGEGRYEQYF
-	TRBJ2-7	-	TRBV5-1	TGCGCCAGCAGCTTTGCGGCAGTAACCTACGAGCAGTACTTC	CASSFAAVTYEQYF
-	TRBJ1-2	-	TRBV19	TGTGCCAGTAGTTCGGCTACAGGGTTAAGGAGTAAGATACATGGCTACACCTTC	CASSSATGLRSKIHGYTF
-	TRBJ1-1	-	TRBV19	TGTGCCAGTAGCCTTCTACCCGGAAAGGTCACTGAAGCTTTCTTT	CASSLLPGKVTEAFF
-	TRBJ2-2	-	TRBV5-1	TGCGCCAGCCGGAGCGCGGTACTTGTCGGGGAGCTGTTTTTT	CASRSAVLVGELFF
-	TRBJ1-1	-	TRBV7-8	TGTGCCAGCAGCTTAACCGGAGGCACTGAAGCTTTCTTT	CASSLTGGTEAFF
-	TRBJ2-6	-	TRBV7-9	TGTGCCAGCAGCTTACATTCCATTTCTGGGGCCAACGTCCTGACTTTC	CASSLHSISGANVLTF
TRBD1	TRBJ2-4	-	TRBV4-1	TGCGCCAGCAGCCAAGGGACAGGGATGCTGAACATTCAGTACTTC	CASSQGTGMLNIQYF
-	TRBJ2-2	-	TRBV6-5	TGTGCCAGCAGCCCTAGACAGGGACTCACCGGGGAGCTGTTTTTT	CASSPRQGLTGELFF
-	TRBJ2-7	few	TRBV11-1	TGTGCCAGCAGTCGAACCGAGTTGTACGAGCAGTACTTC	CASSRTELYEQYF
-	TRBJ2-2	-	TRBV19	TGTGCCAGTAAGTCTGTGGAGCACACCGGGGAGCTGTTTTTT	CASKSVEHTGELFF
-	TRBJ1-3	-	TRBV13	TGTGCCAGCAGCGCCCTTCTATATCGTATGGGGGCCAACACCATATATTTT	CASSALLYRMGANTIYF
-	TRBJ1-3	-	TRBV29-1	TGCAGCGTTGACCAGGGAGGAAACACCATATATTTT	CSVDQGGNTIYF
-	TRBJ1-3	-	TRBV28	TGTGCCAGCAGTTCCGCCCTTGCGGGAAACACCATATATTTT	CASSSALAGNTIYF
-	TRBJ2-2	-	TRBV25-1	TGTGCCAGCAAGACGGGGGGAGGGGGCACCGGGGAGCTGTTTTTT	CASKTGGGGTGELFF
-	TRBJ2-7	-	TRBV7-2	TGTGCCAGCAGCTTAGGGGGAATACGAGGCGAGCAGTACTTC	CASSLGGIRGEQYF
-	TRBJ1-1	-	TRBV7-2	TGTGCCAGCAGCGGAGGGGGGGCCCGGAACACTGAAGCTTTCTTT	CASSGGGARNTEAFF
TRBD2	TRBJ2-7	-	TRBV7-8	TGTGCCAGCAGCTTGTCGTCCCCGTCTAGCGGCAACTACGAGCAGTACTTC	CASSLSSPSSGNYEQYF
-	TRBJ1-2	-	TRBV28	TGTGCCAGCAGCCCAAGAGCAGGTCTGGGCTATGGCTACACCTTC	CASSPRAGLGYGYTF
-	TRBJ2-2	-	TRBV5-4	TGTGCCAGCAGCTTTGATCCGGGACTCAACACCGGGGAGCTGTTTTTT	CASSFDPGLNTGELFF
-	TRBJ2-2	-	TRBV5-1	TGCGCCAGCAGCTTGGTTGGTGGGGCTAACACCGGGGAGCTGTTTTTT	CASSLVGGANTGELFF
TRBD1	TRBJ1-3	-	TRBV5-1	TGCGCCAGCAGCTTGGAGGGAACAGGGGCCATATATTTT	CASSLEGTGAIYF